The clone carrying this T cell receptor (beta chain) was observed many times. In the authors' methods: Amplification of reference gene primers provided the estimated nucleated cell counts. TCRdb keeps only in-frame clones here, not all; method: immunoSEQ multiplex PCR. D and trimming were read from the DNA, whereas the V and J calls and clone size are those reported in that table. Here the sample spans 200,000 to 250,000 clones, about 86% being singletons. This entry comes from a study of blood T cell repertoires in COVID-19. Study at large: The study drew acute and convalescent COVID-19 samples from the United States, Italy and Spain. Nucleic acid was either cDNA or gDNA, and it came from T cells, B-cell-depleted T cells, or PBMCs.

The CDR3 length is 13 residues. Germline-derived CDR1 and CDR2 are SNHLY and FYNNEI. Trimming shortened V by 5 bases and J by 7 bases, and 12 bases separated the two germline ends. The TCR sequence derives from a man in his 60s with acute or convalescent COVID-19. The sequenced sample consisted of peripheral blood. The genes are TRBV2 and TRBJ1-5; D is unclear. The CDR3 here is CASSSGSRQPQHF. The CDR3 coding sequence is TGTGCCAGCAGTTCCGGGAGTCGGCAGCCCCAGCATTTT.